The entry below describes one T cell receptor (beta chain). Antigen unknown. Attachment of unique molecular identifiers to individual cDNA molecules was performed. TCRdb itself ran the 5' RACE reads through MiXCR, one entry per CDR3 protein. The table has some 46,000 distinct CDR3 sequences, around 6.1% seen once; the top ten hold roughly 12%. Trimming shortened V by 8 bases and J by 4 bases, and 9 bases separated the two germline ends. The CDR3 extends over 12 amino acids. Per the germline V gene, CDR1 is SGHTA and CDR2 is FQGNSA. The data belong to a study of early T cells in non-severe SARS-CoV-2 infection. Looking at the study overall: Bulk RNA from unsorted whole blood was sequenced; chains were unpaired. Study-wide results and caveats: Comparison of clonotypes with VDJdb favored anti-spike CD8 responses while missing private and CD4 specificities.

The sequence was collected from an adult who was a healthcare worker with PCR-confirmed SARS-CoV-2 infection or an uninfected control (not recorded which). The material sequenced was whole blood. This chain links TRBV7-2 with TRBJ1-5; D unclear. The CDR3 loop reads CASQDPNQPQHF. The CDR3 bases are TGTGCCAGCCAGGACCCAAATCAGCCCCAGCATTTT. The complete variable domain, with remaining parts taken from reference TRBV7-2 and TRBJ1-5, reads GAGVSQSPSNKVTEKGKDVELRCDPISGHTALYWYRQSLGQGLEFLIYFQGNSAPDKSGLPSDRFSAERTGGSVSTLTIQRTQQEDSAVYLCASQDPNQPQHFGDGTRLSIL.